A selection of T cell receptor beta chains follows, all from one sample in a study of shared clonotypes between healthy human individuals. The data were produced by immunoSEQ multiplex PCR, yet TCRdb's version contains in-frame clones alone and is incomplete. The sample contains some 1,100,000 clones, about 84% of which appear only once. Sequences were obtained from memory CD4+ T cells from PBMCs. These receptors all come from a man between 18 and 29 years old in good health. Some clones in this sample may be carry-over from other donors' samples. CDR3s include the opening cysteine and the closing phenylalanine or tryptophan. D genes are given only for firm matches. Clone sizes are given selectively: once, few, many, or a class where the clone is expanded.

-	TRBJ2-7	TRBV7-8	-	TGTGCCAGCAGCACCGGGACGTCGACCTACGAGCAGTACTTC	CASSTGTSTYEQYF
-	TRBJ2-7	TRBV30	-	TGTGCCTGGAGGGAAAACAGGGCCAGCGTCTACGAGCAGTACTTC	CAWRENRASVYEQYF
once	TRBJ2-2	TRBV5-4	TRBD2	TGTGCCAGCAGCTCGGGACTATTGAACACCGGGGAGCTGTTTTTT	CASSSGLLNTGELFF
-	TRBJ1-3	TRBV4-1	-	TGCGCCAGCAGCCAAGATGGAGGGCGGGGAGACACCATATATTTT	CASSQDGGRGDTIYF
-	TRBJ2-2	TRBV2	-	TGTGCCAGCAGGTTCGACAGGAACACCGGGGAGCTGTTTTTT	CASRFDRNTGELFF
-	TRBJ2-2	TRBV9	-	TGTGCCAGCAGCGTAGATCCAGGCGTCACCGGGGAGCTGTTTTTT	CASSVDPGVTGELFF
-	TRBJ1-5	TRBV2	-	TGTGCCAGCAGTCCTCAGGGGAGTCGCAATCAGCCCCAGCATTTT	CASSPQGSRNQPQHF
-	TRBJ2-6	TRBV6-5	-	TGTGCCAGCAGTTACCGGGTCTCTGGGGCCAACGTCCTGACTTTC	CASSYRVSGANVLTF
-	TRBJ1-1	TRBV7-6	-	TGTGCCAGCAGCTTAGATTTCGGTGAAGCTTTCTTT	CASSLDFGEAFF
-	TRBJ2-5	TRBV5-4	TRBD1	TGTGCCAGCAGCGCGGGGACAGGGGGGCTGGGGACCCAGTACTTC	CASSAGTGGLGTQYF
-	TRBJ1-1	TRBV6-5	-	TGTGCCAGCAGTACCCCCACTAACACTGAAGCTTTCTTT	CASSTPTNTEAFF
-	TRBJ1-3	TRBV7-9	-	TGTGCCAGCAGCCACGAGGGGACTGGAAACACCATATATTTT	CASSHEGTGNTIYF
-	TRBJ1-4	TRBV15	-	TGTGCCACCAGCAGAGTCAGGGAACCTAATGAAAAACTGTTTTTT	CATSRVREPNEKLFF
few	TRBJ1-2	TRBV7-2	TRBD1	TGTGCCAGCGCACCCTCTCCTTGGGGACAGTCAAACTATGGCTACACCTTC	CASAPSPWGQSNYGYTF
-	TRBJ2-5	TRBV5-1	-	TGCGCCAGCAGCTTGGAGAGTGAGCAGTACTTC	CASSLESEQYF
-	TRBJ1-1	TRBV5-1	TRBD1	TGCGCCAGCAGTCTGAGGACAGGGTCAAACACTGAAGCTTTCTTT	CASSLRTGSNTEAFF
-	TRBJ1-3	TRBV18	-	TGTGCCAGCTCACCAGTTTTTGTTAGGGCCAGCTCTGGAAACACCATATATTTT	CASSPVFVRASSGNTIYF
-	TRBJ2-4	TRBV5-8	TRBD1	TGTGCCAGCAGTTCCGGACAGGGCGTAGGGAAAAACATTCAGTACTTC	CASSSGQGVGKNIQYF
-	TRBJ2-2	TRBV27	-	TGTGCCAGCAGTTCTCCCAGGTACCCCACCGGGGAGCTGTTTTTT	CASSSPRYPTGELFF
few	TRBJ1-4	TRBV27	-	TGTGCCAGCAGTCCGAGAAACAGGCCTAATGAAAAACTGTTTTTT	CASSPRNRPNEKLFF
few	TRBJ1-2	TRBV20-1	-	TGCAGTGCTCGGTCCCCCTATGGCTACACCTTC	CSARSPYGYTF
once	TRBJ2-7	TRBV6-6	TRBD2	TGTGCCAGCAGCCGACTAGCGGGGAATTACGAGCAGTACTTC	CASSRLAGNYEQYF
-	TRBJ2-7	TRBV25-1	-	TGTGCCACCAGAGAAGATCAGGGAACCTACGAGCAGTACTTC	CATREDQGTYEQYF
-	TRBJ2-6	TRBV7-9	-	TGTGCCAGCAGCCCACGGCCCATCAGGGACTGGGCCAACGTCCTGACTTTC	CASSPRPIRDWANVLTF
-	TRBJ1-1	TRBV6-1	-	TGTGCCAGCAGTGAAGCGCTTCAGGGTGAAGCTTTCTTT	CASSEALQGEAFF
-	TRBJ2-5	TRBV27	TRBD1	TGTGCCAGCAGGGGACAGGGTAGGACCCAGTACTTC	CASRGQGRTQYF
-	TRBJ2-2	TRBV5-6	TRBD2	TGTGCCAGCAGCTTGGGTCTCGGGAGGGCAAACACCGGGGAGCTGTTTTTT	CASSLGLGRANTGELFF